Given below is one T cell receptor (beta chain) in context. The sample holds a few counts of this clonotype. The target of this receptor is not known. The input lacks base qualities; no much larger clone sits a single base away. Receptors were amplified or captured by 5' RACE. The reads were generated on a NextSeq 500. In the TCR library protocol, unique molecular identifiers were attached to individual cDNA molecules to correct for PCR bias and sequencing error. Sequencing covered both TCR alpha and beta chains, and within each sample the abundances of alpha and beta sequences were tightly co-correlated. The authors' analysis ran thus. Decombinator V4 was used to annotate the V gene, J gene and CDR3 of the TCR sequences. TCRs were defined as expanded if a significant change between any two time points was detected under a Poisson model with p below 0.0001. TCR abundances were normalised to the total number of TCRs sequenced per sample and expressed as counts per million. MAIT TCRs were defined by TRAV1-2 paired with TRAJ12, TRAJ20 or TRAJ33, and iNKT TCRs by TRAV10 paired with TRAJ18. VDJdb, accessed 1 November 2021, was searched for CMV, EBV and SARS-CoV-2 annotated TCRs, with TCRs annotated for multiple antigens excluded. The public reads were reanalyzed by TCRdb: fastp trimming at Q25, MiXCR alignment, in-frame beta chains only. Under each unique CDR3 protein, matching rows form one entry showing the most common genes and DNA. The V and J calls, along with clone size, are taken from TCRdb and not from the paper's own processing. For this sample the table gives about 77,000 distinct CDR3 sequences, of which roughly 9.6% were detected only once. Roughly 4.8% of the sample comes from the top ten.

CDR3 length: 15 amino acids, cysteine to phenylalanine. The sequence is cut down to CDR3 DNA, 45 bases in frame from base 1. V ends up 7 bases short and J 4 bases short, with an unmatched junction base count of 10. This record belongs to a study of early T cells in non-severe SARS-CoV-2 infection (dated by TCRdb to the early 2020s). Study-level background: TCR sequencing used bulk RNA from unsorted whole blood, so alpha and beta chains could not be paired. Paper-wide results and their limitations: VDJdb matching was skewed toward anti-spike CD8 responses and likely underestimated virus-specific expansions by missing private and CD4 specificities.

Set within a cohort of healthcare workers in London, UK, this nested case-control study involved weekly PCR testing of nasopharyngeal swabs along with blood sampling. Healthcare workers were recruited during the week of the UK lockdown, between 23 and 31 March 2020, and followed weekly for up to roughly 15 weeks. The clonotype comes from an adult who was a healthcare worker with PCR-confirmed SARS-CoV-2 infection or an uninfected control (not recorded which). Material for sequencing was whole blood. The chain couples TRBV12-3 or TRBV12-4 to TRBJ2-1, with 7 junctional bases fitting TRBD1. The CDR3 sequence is CASTMTGTRYNEQFF. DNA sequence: TGTGCCAGCACCATGACAGGGACCCGGTACAATGAGCAGTTCTTC.